The entry that follows covers one T cell receptor (beta chain) sequence. From the RT-PCR reads, TCRdb called clonotypes with MiXCR, one entry per CDR3 protein. The table lists about 680,000 distinct CDR3 sequences, approximately 15% of them singletons. This TCR was sampled from a female donor in good health, serving as a healthy control. The specimen was memory CD4+ T cells from blood.

The DNA of the CDR3 is TGCGCCAGCAGCTTGGGTGGGACAGGGGCTGAAGCTTTCTTT. Amino acid sequence: CASSLGGTGAEAFF. V and J are TRBV5-1 and TRBJ1-1, with 10 bases that match TRBD1. V shed 0 bases and J 6 bases; nucleotides not matched to a gene: 2. The CDR3 is 14 residues long. Germline V gives CDR1 SGHRS, CDR2 YFSETQ. The entire variable domain, with the rest obtained from reference TRBV5-1 and TRBJ1-1, is as follows: KAGVTQTPRYLIKTRGQQVTLSCSPISGHRSVSWYQQTPGQGLQFLFEYFSETQRNKGNFPGRFSGRQFSNSRSEMNVSTLELGDSALYLCASSLGGTGAEAFFGQGTRLTVV.